The source of this T cell receptor beta chain is a study of Tregs in tolerant kidney transplant recipients. Study-level findings and limits: For some patients, primers changed over time, blocking nucleotide-level comparison.

To note about this clone: Antigen unknown. The read finishes 3 residues shy of the CDR3 end, and the germline J gene is used to complete it.

Produced via immunoSEQ multiplex PCR; TCRdb's table is partial and in-frame only. Its listing shows 25,000 to 35,000 clones. Recipients received nonmyeloablative bone marrow transplants from related graft donors, with transient mixed chimerism. The CDR3 consists of 20 residues. Germline trimming cut 1 base from V and 3 bases from J; bases unmatched to any gene: 12. The V gene's germline CDR1 is WSHSY and CDR2 SAAADI. This sequence was found in a human patient who received a combined kidney and bone marrow transplant. Some T cells may be provided by the graft donor. This sequence joins TRBV10-2 and TRBJ2-3; 14 bases align to TRBD2. The specimen was CD4+ T cells from blood (PBMCs), collected 24 months after the transplant. The covered CDR3 bases are TGCGCCAGCAGTGAGTTATCGGGACTAGCGGGAGTGGTTGGTACAGATACG. Protein sequence: CASSELSGLAGVVGTDT. The complete CDR3 protein is CASSELSGLAGVVGTDTQYF.